The sample holds one count of the clone carrying this TCR beta chain. As yet, its antigen is unknown. This record comes from a study of Tregs in tolerant kidney transplant recipients. Notes on the study in general: Expanding Tregs on activated donor B cells appeared to best identify donor-specific TCRbeta clones.

Here immunoSEQ multiplex PCR was the method, and the copy in TCRdb shows in-frame clones only, minus some. The repertoire includes more than 95,000 clones, roughly 92% of them detected once, and approximately 0.62% sits in the top ten. The CDR3 has 15 amino acids. Germline-derived CDR1 and CDR2 are SGHDT and YYEEEE. Trimming cost V 1 base and J 5 bases; bases outside gene matches: 6. CD4+CD25+CD127- Tregs, CD4+CD25- non-Tregs, CD4 and CD8 cells were sorted. The sequence derives from a human donor in good health. The material sequenced was CD4+ T cells from blood. The chain links TRBV5-6 to TRBJ1-1; 9 bases line up with TRBD1. The CDR3, as DNA: TGTGCCAGCAGCTTGCTAGGACAGGGGAGGACTGAAGCTTTCTTT. It translates to CASSLLGQGRTEAFF.